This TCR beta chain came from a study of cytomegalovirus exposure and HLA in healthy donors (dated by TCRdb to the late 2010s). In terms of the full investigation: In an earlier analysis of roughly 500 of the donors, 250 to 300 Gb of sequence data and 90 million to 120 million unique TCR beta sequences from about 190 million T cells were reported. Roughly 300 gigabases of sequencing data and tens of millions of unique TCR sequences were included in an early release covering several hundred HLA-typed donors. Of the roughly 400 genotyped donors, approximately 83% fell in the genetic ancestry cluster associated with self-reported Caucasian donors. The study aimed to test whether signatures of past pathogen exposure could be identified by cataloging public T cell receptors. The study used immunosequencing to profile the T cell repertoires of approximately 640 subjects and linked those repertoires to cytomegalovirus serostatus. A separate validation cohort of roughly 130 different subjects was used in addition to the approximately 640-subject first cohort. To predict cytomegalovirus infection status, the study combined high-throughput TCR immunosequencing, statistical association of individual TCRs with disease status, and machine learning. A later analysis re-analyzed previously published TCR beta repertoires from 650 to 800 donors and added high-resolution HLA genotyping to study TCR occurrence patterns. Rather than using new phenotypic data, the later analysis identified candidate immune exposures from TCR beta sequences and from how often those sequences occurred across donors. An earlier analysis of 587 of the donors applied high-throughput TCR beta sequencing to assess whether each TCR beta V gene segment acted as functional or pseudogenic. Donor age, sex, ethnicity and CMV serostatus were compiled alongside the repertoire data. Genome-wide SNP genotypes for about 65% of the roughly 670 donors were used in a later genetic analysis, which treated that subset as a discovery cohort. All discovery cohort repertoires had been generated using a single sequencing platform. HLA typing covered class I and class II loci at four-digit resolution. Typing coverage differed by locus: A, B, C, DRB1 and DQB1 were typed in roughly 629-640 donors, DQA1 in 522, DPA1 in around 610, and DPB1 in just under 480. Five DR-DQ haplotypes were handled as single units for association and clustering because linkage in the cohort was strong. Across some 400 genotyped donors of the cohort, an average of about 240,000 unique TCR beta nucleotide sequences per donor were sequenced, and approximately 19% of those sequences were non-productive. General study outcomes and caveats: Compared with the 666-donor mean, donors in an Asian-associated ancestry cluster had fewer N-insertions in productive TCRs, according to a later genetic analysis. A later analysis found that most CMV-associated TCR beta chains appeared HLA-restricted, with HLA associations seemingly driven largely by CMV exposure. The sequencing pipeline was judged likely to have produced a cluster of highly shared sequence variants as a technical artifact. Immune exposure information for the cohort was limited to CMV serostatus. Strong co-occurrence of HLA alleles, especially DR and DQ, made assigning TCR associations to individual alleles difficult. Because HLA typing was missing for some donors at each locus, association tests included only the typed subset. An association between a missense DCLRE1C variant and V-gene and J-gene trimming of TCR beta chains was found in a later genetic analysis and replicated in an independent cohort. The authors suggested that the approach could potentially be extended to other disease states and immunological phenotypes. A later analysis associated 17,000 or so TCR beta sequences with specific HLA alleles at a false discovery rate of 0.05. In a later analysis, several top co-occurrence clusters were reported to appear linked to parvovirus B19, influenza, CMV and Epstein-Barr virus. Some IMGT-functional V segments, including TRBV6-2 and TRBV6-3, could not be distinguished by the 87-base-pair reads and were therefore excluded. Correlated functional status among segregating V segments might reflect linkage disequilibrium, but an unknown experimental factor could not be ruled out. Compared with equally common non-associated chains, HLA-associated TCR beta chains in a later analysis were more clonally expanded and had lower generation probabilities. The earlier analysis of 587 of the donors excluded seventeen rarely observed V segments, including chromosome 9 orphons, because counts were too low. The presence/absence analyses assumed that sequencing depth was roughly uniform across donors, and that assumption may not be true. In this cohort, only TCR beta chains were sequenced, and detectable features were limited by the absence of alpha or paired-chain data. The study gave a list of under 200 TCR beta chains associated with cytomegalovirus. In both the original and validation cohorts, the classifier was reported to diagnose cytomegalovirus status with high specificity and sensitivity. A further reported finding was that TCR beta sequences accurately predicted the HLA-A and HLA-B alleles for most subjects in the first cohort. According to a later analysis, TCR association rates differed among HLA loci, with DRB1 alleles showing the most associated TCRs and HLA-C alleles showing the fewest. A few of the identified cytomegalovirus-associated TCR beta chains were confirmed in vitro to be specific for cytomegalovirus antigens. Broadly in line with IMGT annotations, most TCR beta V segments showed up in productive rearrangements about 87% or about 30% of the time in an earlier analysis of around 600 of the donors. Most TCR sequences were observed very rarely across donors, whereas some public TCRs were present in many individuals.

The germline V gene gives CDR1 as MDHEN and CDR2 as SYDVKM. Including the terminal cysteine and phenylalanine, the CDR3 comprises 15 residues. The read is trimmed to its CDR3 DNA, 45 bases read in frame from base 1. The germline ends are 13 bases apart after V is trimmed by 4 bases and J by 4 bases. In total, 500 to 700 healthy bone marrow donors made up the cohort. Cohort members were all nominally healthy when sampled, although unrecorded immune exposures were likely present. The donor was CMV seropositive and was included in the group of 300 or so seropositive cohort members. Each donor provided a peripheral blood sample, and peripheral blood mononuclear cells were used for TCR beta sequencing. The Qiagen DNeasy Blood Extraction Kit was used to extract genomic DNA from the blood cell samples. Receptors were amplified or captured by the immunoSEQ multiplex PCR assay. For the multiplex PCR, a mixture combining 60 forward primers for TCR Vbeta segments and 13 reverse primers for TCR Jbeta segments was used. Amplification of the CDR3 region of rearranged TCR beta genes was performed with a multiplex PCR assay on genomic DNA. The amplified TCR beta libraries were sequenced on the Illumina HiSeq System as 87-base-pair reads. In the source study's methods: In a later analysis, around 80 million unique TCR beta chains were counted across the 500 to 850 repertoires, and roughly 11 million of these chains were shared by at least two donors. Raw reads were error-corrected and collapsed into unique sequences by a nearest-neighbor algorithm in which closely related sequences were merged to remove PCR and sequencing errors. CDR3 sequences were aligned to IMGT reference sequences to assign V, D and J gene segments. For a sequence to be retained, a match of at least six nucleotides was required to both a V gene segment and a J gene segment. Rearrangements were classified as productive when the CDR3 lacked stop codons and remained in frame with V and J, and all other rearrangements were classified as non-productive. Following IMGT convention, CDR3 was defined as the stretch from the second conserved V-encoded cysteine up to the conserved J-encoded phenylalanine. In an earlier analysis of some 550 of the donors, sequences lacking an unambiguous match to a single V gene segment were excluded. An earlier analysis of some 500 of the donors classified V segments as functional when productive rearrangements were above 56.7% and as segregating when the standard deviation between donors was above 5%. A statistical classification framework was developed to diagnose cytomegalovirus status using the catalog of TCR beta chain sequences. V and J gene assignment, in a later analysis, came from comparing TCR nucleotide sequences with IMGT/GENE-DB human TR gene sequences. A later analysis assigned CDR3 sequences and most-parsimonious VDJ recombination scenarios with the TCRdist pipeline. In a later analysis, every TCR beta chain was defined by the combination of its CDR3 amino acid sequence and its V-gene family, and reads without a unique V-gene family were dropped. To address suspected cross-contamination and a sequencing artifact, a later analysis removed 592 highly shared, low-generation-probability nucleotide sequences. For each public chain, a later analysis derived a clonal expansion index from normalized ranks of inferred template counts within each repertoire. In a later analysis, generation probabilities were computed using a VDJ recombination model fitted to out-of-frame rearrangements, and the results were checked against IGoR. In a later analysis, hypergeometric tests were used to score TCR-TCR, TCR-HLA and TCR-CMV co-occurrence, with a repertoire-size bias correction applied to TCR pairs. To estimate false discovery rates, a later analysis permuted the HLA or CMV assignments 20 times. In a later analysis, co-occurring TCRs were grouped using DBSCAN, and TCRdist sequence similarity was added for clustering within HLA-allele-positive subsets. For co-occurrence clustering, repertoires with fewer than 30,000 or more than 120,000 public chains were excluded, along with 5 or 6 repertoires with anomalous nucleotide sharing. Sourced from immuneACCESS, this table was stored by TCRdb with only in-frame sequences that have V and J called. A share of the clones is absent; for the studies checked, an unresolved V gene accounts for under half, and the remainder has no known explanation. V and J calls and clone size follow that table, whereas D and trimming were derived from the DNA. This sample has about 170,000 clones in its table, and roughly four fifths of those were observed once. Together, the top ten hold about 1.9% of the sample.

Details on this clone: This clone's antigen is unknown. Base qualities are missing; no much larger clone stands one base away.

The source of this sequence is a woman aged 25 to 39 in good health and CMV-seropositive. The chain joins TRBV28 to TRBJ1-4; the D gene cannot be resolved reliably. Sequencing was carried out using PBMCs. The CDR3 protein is CASSSPGAVNEKLFF. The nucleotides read TGTGCCAGCAGTTCCCCAGGCGCCGTTAATGAAAAACTGTTTTTT.